Presented here are 24 T cell receptor beta chains from one specimen sequenced in a study of tumor-infiltrating lymphocytes in primary liver carcinoma. Priming with a constant-region primer yielded TCR beta cDNA from roughly 490 ng total RNA. Construction of TCR beta libraries relied on three successive nested multiplex PCR rounds employing slightly modified ARM-PCR. The first two PCR rounds, around 11 cycles each, used TRBV1-TRBV30 forward primers and a C-beta reverse primer. TCRdb called the multiplex PCR reads again in MiXCR, with one record for every CDR3 protein. The table lists about 320,000 distinct CDR3 sequences, nearly 60% of them singletons. Out of unsorted whole blood came the blood RNA, and germline DNA was extracted as well. The sequenced sample consisted of peripheral blood. Every receptor here comes from a woman in her twenties or thirties with primary liver carcinoma and hepatitis B virus infection.

This clonotype was found a few times. This chain joins TRBV13 and TRBJ2-2, with 7 bases matching TRBD2. Germline V gives CDR1 PRHDT, CDR2 FYEKMQ (reference sequence). This CDR3 comprises 15 residues. The junction had 8 bases not matched to a gene; V was cut back by 7 bases and J by 3 bases. The CDR3 DNA is TGTGCCAGCAACATCGGGGGGAGGTACACCGGGGAGCTGTTTTTT. Translation: CASNIGGRYTGELFF.

Worth noting for this clonotype: This may stem from a read error, because a much larger clone lies one nucleotide away. CDR3 DNA: TGTGCCAGCACCGCAGGACTAGTGGTATCCAATGAGCAGTTCTTC. It is translated as CASTAGLVVSNEQFF. The J gene is TRBJ2-1, the V gene TRBV12-3 or TRBV12-4; 7 nucleotides match TRBD2. The CDR3 has 15 residues. V lost 7 bases to trimming and J lost 6 bases; unmatched junction nucleotides: 12.

In its sample, this clonotype was seen once. With a much larger clone just one base away, this may be a read error. The chain employs TRBV12-5 and TRBJ1-2; D gene uncertain. The germline V gene has CDR1 LGHNT and CDR2 FRNRAP. The CDR3 covers 12 residues. CDR3 nucleotides: TGTACTAGTGCCCCCGGCAACTATGGCTACACCTTC. This translates into CTSAPGNYGYTF.

Turning to this clonotype: A much larger clone sits a single nucleotide away, making a read error possible. The rearrangement uses TRBV7-3 and TRBJ2-3; 8 bases align to TRBD2. This CDR3 contains 14 residues. Germline V gene sequence: CDR1 SGHTA, CDR2 FQGTGA. With V trimmed by 7 bases and J by 0 bases, 3 bases remained unmatched. CDR3 sequence (DNA): TGTGCCAGCAACTCTAGCGGGAGCACAGATACGCAGTATTTT. It is translated as CASNSSGSTDTQYF.

For this clonotype: The conserved phenylalanine or tryptophan is not found at the CDR3 terminus, so this likely reflects a read error. The genes are TRBV4-1 and TRBJ1-6; no clear D. Per germline, CDR1 MGHRA and CDR2 YSYEKL. The V gene lost 1 base and the J gene lost 7 bases, with 8 bases spanning the gap. The CDR3 loop spans 14 amino acids. The CDR3 region has the DNA TGCGCCAGCAGCCAAGGTTTCACAAATTCACCCCTCCACTTA. Residues: CASSQGFTNSPLHL.

This clonotype showed up many times. V is TRBV6-2 or TRBV6-3 and J is TRBJ1-6, with unresolved D. Trimming took off 2 bases at V and 7 bases at J, with 9 bases between the two ends. The length of the CDR3 is 14 residues. Germline-derived CDR1 and CDR2 are MNHEY and SVGEGT. The CDR3 DNA is TGTGCCAGCAGTTACCCTGAAGCGAATTCACCCCTCCACTTT. Translated: CASSYPEANSPLHF.

Notes on this clonotype: The CDR3 end shows no conserved phenylalanine or tryptophan, and so a read error is likely. No DNA is shown, since the ends of the CDR3 on it are uncertain; the CDR3 is the one TCRdb lists. The chain recombines TRBV4-2 with TRBJ2-7; TRBD2, the table's D call, was not compared with the DNA. The germline V gene has CDR1 LGHNA and CDR2 YNFKEQ. The CDR3 length is 14 residues, termini included. Here the CDR3 reads CASSLGPYVYERYS.

Details on this clonotype: At one boundary the junction diverges from the germline segment, which might be a read error. CDR3 coding DNA: TGTGCCAGCAGCTTAGTTCTAAGCTCCTACAATGAGCAGTTCTTC. It codes for CASSLVLSSYNEQFF. This chain links TRBV12-3 or TRBV12-4 with TRBJ2-1; D ambiguous. The CDR3 loop spans 15 amino acids.

The CDR3 bases are TGTGCCAGCAGGCCCCCTCCGGGCTACGAGCAGTACTTC. Protein sequence: CASRPPPGYEQYF. The rearrangement uses TRBV11-2 and TRBJ2-7; D gene uncertain. Germline V gives CDR1 SGHAT, CDR2 FQNNGV. V lost 6 bases and J lost 3, with 12 bases in between. This CDR3 region has 13 residues.

V and J are TRBV4-1 and TRBJ2-5; no firm D call. CDR1 is MGHRA and CDR2 is YSYEKL in the germline V gene. Trimming left V 3 bases short and J 0 bases short, with 8 bases between. This CDR3 has 14 residues. This CDR3 is CASSHDDNQETQYF. The CDR3 DNA is TGCGCCAGCAGCCATGATGACAACCAAGAGACCCAGTACTTC.

The chain has TRBV2 and TRBJ2-5, with 8 bases identical to TRBD2. The germline CDR1 and CDR2 sequences are SNHLY and FYNNEI. V lost 6 bases, J lost 5 bases, and 11 bases stayed unmatched. The CDR3 consists of 15 residues. CDR3 DNA: TGTGCCAGCAGCTTAGGACTAGCTTTTGGGGAGACCCAGTACTTC. Encoded protein: CASSLGLAFGETQYF.

This clonotype showed up just a few times. This sequence joins TRBV30 and TRBJ1-1; D remains unclear. The CDR3 covers 11 residues. Germline-derived CDR1 and CDR2 are GTSNPN and SVGIG (reference sequence). Trimming took off 3 bases at V and 7 bases at J, with 9 bases between the two ends. In nucleotides, the CDR3 is TGTGCCTGGAGATATATGGGTGAAGCTTTCTTT. Amino acids: CAWRYMGEAFF.

As to this clonotype: At one end, the junction sequence differs from germline, possibly due to a read error. V gene TRBV5-5 combines with J gene TRBJ2-5; weak D call: TRBD1 (5 bases). This CDR3 is built from 14 residues. CDR1 and CDR2 (germline): SGHKS, YYEKEE (reference sequence). The CDR3 DNA is TGTGTCAGCAGCTGGGTTAGGGGAACAGAGACCCAGTACTTC. This codes for CVSSWVRGTETQYF. The full variable domain, with the rest looked up from reference TRBV5-5 and TRBJ2-5, is DAGVTQSPTHLIKTRGQQVTLRCSPISGHKSVSWYQQVLGQGPQFIFQYYEKEERGRGNFPDRFSARQFPNYSSELNVNALLLGDSALYLCVSSWVRGTETQYFGPGTRLLVL.

Comments on this clonotype: This may be a read error: a much more frequent sequence differs by one nucleotide. The chain combines TRBV29-1 with TRBJ2-5, with TRBD1 matching over 11 bases. In germline, CDR1 is SQVTM, CDR2 ANQGSEA. V lost 3 bases, J lost 5 bases, and 8 bases stayed unmatched. This CDR3 contains 15 residues. CDR3 in amino acids: CSVEDRGQRSETQYF. As DNA, the CDR3 is TGCAGCGTTGAGGACAGGGGGCAGCGAAGCGAGACCCAGTACTTC.

This clonotype was observed a handful of times. V usage is TRBV10-2 and J usage is TRBJ2-7; 8 nucleotides match TRBD2. The CDR3 covers 15 residues. CDR1 is WSHSY and CDR2 is SAAADI in the germline V gene. Trimming removed 3 bases from V and 1 base from J; junction bases left unmatched: 5. The CDR3 nucleotides read TGCGCCAGCAGTGATCGACTAGCGCGATCCTACGAGCAGTACTTC. The encoded protein is CASSDRLARSYEQYF.

About this clonotype: It may be a read error: a sequence one base away is much more abundant. The chain is built from TRBV6-2 or TRBV6-3 and TRBJ2-7, with 7 bases aligning to TRBD2. The V segment lost 6 bases and the J segment 5 bases; nucleotides outside the gene matches: 10. CDR3 size: 14 residues. Germline V gene data show CDR1 as MNHEY and CDR2 as SVGEGT. In nucleotides, the CDR3 is TGTGCCAGCAGGTGCGGGAGAGATCGCAACGAGCAGTACTTC. This encodes CASRCGRDRNEQYF.

As to this clonotype: No conserved phenylalanine or tryptophan is present at the end of the CDR3, so a read error is the likely explanation. The V and J genes are TRBV5-4 and TRBJ1-2; TRBD1 matches 7 bases. V lost 4 bases to trimming and J lost 5 bases; unmatched junction nucleotides: 8. The CDR3 is 14 residues long. Germline CDR1 and CDR2: SGHNT and YYREEE (reference sequence). Here the CDR3 DNA reads TGTGCCAGCAGCAAGGACAGGCCGGGGTATGGCTACACCTTA. This translates into CASSKDRPGYGYTL.

On this clonotype: One end of the junction does not line up with germline, which may come from a read error. The V and J genes are TRBV7-8 and TRBJ2-1; possibly TRBD2 for D (5 bases). CDR1 and CDR2 from the germline V gene are SGHVS and FQNEAQ. The CDR3 loop spans 15 amino acids. The CDR3 protein is CASGLSFGGYNEQFF. CDR3 nucleotide sequence: TGTGCCAGCGGCTTATCGTTTGGCGGGTACAATGAGCAGTTCTTC. The full variable domain, in which reference TRBV7-8 and TRBJ2-1 provide the parts outside the CDR3, is GAGVSQSPRYKVAKRGQDVALRCDPISGHVSLFWYQQALGQGPEFLTYFQNEAQLDKSGLPSDRFFAERPEGSVSTLKIQRTQQEDSAVYLCASGLSFGGYNEQFFGPGTRLTVL.

With regard to this clonotype: The junction departs from the called germline gene at one end, perhaps through a read error. The V gene is TRBV5-6, the J gene TRBJ2-1, with 8 bases aligning to TRBD2. Germline-derived CDR1 and CDR2 are SGHDT and YYEEEE. The CDR3 is 16 residues long. The chain's CDR3 is CASILRPAGAYNEQFF. CDR3 bases: TGTGCCAGCATCTTGCGGCCAGCGGGAGCTTACAATGAGCAGTTCTTC. Combining the CDR3 with reference TRBV5-6 and TRBJ2-1 gives the whole variable domain DAGVTQSPTHLIKTRGQQVTLRCSPKSGHDTVSWYQQALGQGPQFIFQYYEEEERQRGNFPDRFSGHQFPNYSSELNVNALLLGDSALYLCASILRPAGAYNEQFFGPGTRLTVL.

This clonotype has just one count. V and J are TRBV5-6 and TRBJ2-7; TRBD1 aligns across 11 bases. V lost 4 bases to trimming and J lost 3 bases; unmatched junction nucleotides: 3. The CDR3 spans 14 residues. The germline V gene has CDR1 SGHDT and CDR2 YYEEEE. The CDR3 DNA follows: TGTGCCAGCAGCATCGGGACAGGGGGCTACGAGCAGTACTTC. It codes for CASSIGTGGYEQYF.

The V call is TRBV10-3, the J call TRBJ2-6, with 9 bases matching TRBD2. CDR1 and CDR2 from the germline V gene are ENHRY and SYGVKD. After removal of 6 bases from V and 0 bases from J, the junction contained 15 bases not matched to a gene. The length of the CDR3 is 20 residues. The CDR3 is CAIRDVWAGGPVSGANVLTF. DNA of the CDR3: TGTGCCATCAGGGATGTATGGGCGGGAGGGCCTGTCTCTGGGGCCAACGTCCTGACTTTC.

Points on this clonotype: One junction end disagrees with the germline gene, perhaps due to a read error. This sequence joins TRBV11-2 and TRBJ2-1; D unclear. The CDR3 covers 13 residues. CDR1 is SGHAT, CDR2 FQNNGV, per germline. CDR3 nucleotides: TGTGCCAGCAGCTTAGGGCCCTACAATGAGCAGCTCTTC. It translates to CASSLGPYNEQLF.

In its sample, this clonotype was seen a few times. J is TRBJ2-1 and V is TRBV6-5; 8 bases align to TRBD2. Germline values: CDR1 MNHEY, CDR2 SVGAGI. This CDR3 spans 16 amino acids. Trimming cost V 6 bases and J 8 bases; bases outside gene matches: 15. The CDR3 DNA sequence: TGTGCCAGCAGCCATAATAGCGGGATGGGGGGGGATGAGCAGTTCTTC. Translated: CASSHNSGMGGDEQFF.

CDR3 sequence reads: CAISGTGEGYEQYF. CDR3 in DNA: TGTGCCATCAGTGGGACAGGGGAGGGCTACGAGCAGTACTTC. V is TRBV10-3 and J is TRBJ2-7; 9 bases line up with TRBD1. The germline V gene encodes CDR1 ENHRY and CDR2 SYGVKD. This CDR3 is 14 amino acids long. After removal of 4 bases from V and 3 bases from J, the junction contained 4 bases not matched to a gene.